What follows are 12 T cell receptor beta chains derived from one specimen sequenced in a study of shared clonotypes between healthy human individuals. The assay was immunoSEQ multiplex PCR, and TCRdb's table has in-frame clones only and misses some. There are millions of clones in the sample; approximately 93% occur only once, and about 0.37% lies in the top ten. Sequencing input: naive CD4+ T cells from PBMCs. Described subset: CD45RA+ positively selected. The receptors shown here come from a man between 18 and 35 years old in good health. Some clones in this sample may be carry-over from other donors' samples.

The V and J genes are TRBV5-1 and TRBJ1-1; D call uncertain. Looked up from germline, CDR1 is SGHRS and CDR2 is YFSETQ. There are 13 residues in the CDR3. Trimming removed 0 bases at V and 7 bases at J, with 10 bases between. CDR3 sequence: CASSLATRSEAFF. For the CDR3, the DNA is TGCGCCAGCAGCTTGGCCACTCGCAGTGAAGCTTTCTTT. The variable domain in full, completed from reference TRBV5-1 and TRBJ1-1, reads KAGVTQTPRYLIKTRGQQVTLSCSPISGHRSVSWYQQTPGQGLQFLFEYFSETQRNKGNFPGRFSGRQFSNSRSEMNVSTLELGDSALYLCASSLATRSEAFFGQGTRLTVV.

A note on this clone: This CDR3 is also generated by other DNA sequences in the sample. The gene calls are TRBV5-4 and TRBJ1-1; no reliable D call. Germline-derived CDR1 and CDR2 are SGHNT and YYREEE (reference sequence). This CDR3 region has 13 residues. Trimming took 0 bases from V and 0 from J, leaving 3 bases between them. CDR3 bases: TGTGCCAGCAGCTTGGAAATGAACACTGAAGCTTTCTTT. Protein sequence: CASSLEMNTEAFF.

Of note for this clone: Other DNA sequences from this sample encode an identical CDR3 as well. CDR3 in amino acids: CASSLRGDTEAFF. In nucleotides, the CDR3 is TGTGCCAGCAGCTTGAGGGGGGACACTGAAGCTTTCTTT. The chain links TRBV11-2 to TRBJ1-1; possible D gene TRBD1, 6 bases. CDR3 length: 13 residues. V lost 3 bases to trimming and J lost 3 bases, with 8 bases between them. CDR1 is SGHAT, CDR2 FQNNGV, per germline.

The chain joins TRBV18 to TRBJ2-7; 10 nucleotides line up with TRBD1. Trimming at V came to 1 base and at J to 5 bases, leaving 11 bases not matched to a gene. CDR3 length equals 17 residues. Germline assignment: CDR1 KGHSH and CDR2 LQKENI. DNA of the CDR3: TGTGCCAGCTCACCACGACGGTTAGGACAGGGGGTTCACGAGCAGTACTTC. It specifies CASSPRRLGQGVHEQYF. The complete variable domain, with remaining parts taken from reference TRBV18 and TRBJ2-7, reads NAGVMQNPRHLVRRRGQEARLRCSPMKGHSHVYWYRQLPEEGLKFMVYLQKENIIDESGMPKERFSAEFPKEGPSILRIQQVVRGDSAAYFCASSPRRLGQGVHEQYFGPGTRLTVT.

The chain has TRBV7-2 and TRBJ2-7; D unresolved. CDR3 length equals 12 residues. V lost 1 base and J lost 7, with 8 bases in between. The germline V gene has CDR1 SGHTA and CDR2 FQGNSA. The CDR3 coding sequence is TGTGCCAGCAGCTTAGTATACGGGGAGCAGTACTTC. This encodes CASSLVYGEQYF.

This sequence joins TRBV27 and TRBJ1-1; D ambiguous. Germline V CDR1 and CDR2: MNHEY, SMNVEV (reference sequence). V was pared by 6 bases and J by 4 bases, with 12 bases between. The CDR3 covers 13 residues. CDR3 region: CASRLTGGTEAFF. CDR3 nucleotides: TGTGCCAGCAGGTTGACGGGTGGCACTGAAGCTTTCTTT.

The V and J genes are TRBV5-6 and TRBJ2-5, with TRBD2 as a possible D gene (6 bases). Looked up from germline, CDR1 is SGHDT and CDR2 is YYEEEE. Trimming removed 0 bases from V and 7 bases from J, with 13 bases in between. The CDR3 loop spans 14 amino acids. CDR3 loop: CASSLESGEGTQYF. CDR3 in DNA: TGTGCCAGCAGCTTGGAGTCGGGGGAAGGGACCCAGTACTTC.

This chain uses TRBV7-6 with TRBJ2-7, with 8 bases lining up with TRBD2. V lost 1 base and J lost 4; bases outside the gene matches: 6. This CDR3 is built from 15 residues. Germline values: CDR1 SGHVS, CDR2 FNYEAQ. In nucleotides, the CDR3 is TGTGCCAGCAGCTTAGAGTCCAGCGGGGGTTACGAGCAGTACTTC. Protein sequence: CASSLESSGGYEQYF.

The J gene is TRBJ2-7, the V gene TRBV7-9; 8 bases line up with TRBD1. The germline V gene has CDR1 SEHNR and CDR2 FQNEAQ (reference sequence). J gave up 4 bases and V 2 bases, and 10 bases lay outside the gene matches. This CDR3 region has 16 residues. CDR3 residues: CASSLLAWQGAYEQYF. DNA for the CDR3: TGTGCCAGCAGCTTACTCGCCTGGCAGGGGGCTTACGAGCAGTACTTC. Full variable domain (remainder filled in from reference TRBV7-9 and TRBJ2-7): DTGVSQNPRHKITKRGQNVTFRCDPISEHNRLYWYRQTLGQGPEFLTYFQNEAQLEKSRLLSDRFSAERPKGSFSTLEIQRTEQGDSAMYLCASSLLAWQGAYEQYFGPGTRLTVT.

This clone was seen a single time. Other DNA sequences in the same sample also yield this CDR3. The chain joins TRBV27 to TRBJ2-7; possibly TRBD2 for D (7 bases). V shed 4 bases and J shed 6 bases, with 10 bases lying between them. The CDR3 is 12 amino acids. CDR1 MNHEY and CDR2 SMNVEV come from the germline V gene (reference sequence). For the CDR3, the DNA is TGTGCCAGCAGTTATGGGGGGGCCGAGCAGTACTTC. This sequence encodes CASSYGGAEQYF.

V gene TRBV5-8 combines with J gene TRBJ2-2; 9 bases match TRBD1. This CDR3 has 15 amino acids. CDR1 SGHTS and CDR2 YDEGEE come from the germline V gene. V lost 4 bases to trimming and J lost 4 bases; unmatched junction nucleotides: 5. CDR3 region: CASSGGQGGTGELFF. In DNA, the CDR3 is TGTGCCAGCAGCGGGGGACAGGGCGGCACCGGGGAGCTGTTTTTT.

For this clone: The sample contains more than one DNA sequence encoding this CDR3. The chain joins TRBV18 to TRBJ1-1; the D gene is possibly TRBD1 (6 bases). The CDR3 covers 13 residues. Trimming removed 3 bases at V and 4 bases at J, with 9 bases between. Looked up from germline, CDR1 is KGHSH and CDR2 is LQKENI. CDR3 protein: CASSPEGGTEAFF. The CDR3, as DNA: TGTGCCAGCTCACCCGAAGGGGGCACTGAAGCTTTCTTT.